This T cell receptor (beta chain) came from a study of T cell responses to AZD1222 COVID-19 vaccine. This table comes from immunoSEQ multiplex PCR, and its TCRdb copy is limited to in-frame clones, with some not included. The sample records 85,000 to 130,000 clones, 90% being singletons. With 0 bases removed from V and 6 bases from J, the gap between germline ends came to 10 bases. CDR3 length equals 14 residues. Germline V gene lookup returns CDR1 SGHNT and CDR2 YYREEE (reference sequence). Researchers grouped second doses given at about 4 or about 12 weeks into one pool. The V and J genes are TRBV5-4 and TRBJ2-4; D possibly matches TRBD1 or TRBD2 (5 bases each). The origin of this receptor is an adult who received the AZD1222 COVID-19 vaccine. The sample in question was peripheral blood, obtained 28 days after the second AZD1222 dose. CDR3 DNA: TGTGCCAGCAGCTTGGGGGGGTCTTTAAACATTCAGTACTTC. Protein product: CASSLGGSLNIQYF. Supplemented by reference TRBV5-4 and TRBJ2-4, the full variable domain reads ETGVTQSPTHLIKTRGQQVTLRCSSQSGHNTVSWYQQALGQGPQFIFQYYREEENGRGNFPPRFSGLQFPNYSSELNVNALELDDSALYLCASSLGGSLNIQYFGAGTRLSVL.